This TCR beta chain was captured in a study of blood T cell repertoires in COVID-19. In the study overall: In each case, the material was cDNA or gDNA derived from T cells, B-cell-depleted T cells, or PBMCs.

After removal of 1 base from V and 4 bases from J, the junction contained 10 bases not matched to a gene. Germline V gene lookup returns CDR1 SGHDT and CDR2 YYEEEE. The length of the CDR3 is 16 residues. Authors' processing steps: The assay estimated nucleated cells by amplifying reference gene primers. Profiled with immunoSEQ multiplex PCR; TCRdb holds only in-frame clones, not every one. V and J calls plus clone size are reproduced from that table; the DNA served to infer D and trimming. The table lists 80,000 to 95,000 clones, 70% to 85% of them singletons, with approximately 13% in the top ten. This receptor was obtained from a human donor in a cohort sampled during active COVID-19. The chain employs TRBV5-6 and TRBJ1-2; 7 nucleotides agree with TRBD1. The material sequenced was peripheral blood. This chain's CDR3 is CASSLRFQDRTYGYTF. CDR3 DNA: TGTGCCAGCAGCTTGCGTTTCCAGGACAGGACCTATGGCTACACCTTC.